The 3 T cell receptor beta chains presented below share a single source sample, sequenced in a study of cytomegalovirus exposure and HLA in healthy donors. Vbeta (60) and Jbeta (13) primers were used in the PCR. Here immunoSEQ multiplex PCR was the method, and the copy in TCRdb shows in-frame clones only, minus some. Here the sample spans about 160,000 clones, about 80% being singletons. Sequencing used PBMCs. The origin of the receptors is a man between 40 and 49 years old in good health and CMV-seronegative.

The rearrangement joins TRBV10-3 to TRBJ2-7, with a possible D match to TRBD2 (5 bases). Germline CDR1 ENHRY, CDR2 SYGVKD. Trimming left V 4 bases short and J 0 bases short, with 7 bases between. The CDR3 is 13 amino acids. CDR3 nucleotides: TGTGCCATCAGTGTAGGGAGCTCCTACGAGCAGTACTTC. It is translated as CAISVGSSYEQYF.

The chain carries TRBV10-3 and TRBJ2-5, with a weak D call TRBD1 (6 bases). This CDR3 contains 12 residues. CDR1 and CDR2 from the germline V gene are ENHRY and SYGVKD. The V gene lost 8 bases and the J gene lost 3 bases, with 10 bases spanning the gap. The CDR3 reads CAIGGSEETQYF. The DNA of the CDR3 is TGTGCCATCGGGGGCAGCGAAGAGACCCAGTACTTC.

The rearrangement joins TRBV4-2 to TRBJ1-3; D is perhaps TRBD1 (5 bases). Germline V CDR1 and CDR2: LGHNA, YNFKEQ. V gave up 0 bases and J gave up 0 bases, with 9 bases separating them. CDR3 size: 16 residues. CDR3 DNA: TGTGCCAGCAGCCAAGAAGGACACTACTCTGGAAACACCATATATTTT. Its translation: CASSQEGHYSGNTIYF.